This TCR beta chain stems from a study of CD8 T cells in Susac syndrome. Study observations and caveats: The study admitted that it had a relatively small number of individuals in its TCR sequencing and HLA analysis.

A quantity of roughly 0.5 to 1 ug RNA underwent reverse transcription using random hexamers. Amplification of TCR beta CDR3 was carried out by immunoSEQ multiplex PCR, which covered 54 Vbeta and 13 Jbeta segments. TCRdb re-called the immunoSEQ multiplex PCR reads through MiXCR, storing one row per CDR3 protein. Of 300,000 or so distinct CDR3 sequences in the sample, approximately 90% were seen once. Turning to this clonotype: What it binds is not known.

Those who served as multiple sclerosis controls were treatment-naive patients with stable or active relapsing-remitting disease. TEMRA cells underwent FACS enrichment and CD8+ and CD4+ T cells underwent negative isolation. This sequence was found in a human donor with multiple sclerosis. Sequencing was carried out using CD4+ T cells from PBMCs.

CDR3 DNA sequence: TGTGCCAGCAGCTTAGACGGGGGGGCCAAAAACATTCAGTACTTC. This gives the protein CASSLDGGAKNIQYF. The rearrangement joins TRBV7-9 to TRBJ2-4; 7 bases fit TRBD2. J lost 1 base, V lost 1 base, and 1 base had no gene match. The length of the CDR3 is 15 residues. CDR1 is SEHNR and CDR2 is FQNEAQ in the germline V gene (reference sequence).